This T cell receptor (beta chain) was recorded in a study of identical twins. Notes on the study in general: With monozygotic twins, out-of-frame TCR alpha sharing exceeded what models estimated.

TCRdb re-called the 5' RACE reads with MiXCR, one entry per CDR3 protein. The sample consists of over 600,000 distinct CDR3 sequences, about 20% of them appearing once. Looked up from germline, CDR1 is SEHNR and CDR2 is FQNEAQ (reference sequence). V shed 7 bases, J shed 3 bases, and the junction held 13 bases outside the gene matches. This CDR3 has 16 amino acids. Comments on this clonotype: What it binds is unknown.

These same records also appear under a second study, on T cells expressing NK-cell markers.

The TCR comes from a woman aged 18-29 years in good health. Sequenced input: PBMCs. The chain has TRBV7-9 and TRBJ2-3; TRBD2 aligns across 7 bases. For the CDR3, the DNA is TGTGCCAGCACCCCGCTTAGGCGGGGGATAACAGATACGCAGTATTTT. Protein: CASTPLRRGITDTQYF.